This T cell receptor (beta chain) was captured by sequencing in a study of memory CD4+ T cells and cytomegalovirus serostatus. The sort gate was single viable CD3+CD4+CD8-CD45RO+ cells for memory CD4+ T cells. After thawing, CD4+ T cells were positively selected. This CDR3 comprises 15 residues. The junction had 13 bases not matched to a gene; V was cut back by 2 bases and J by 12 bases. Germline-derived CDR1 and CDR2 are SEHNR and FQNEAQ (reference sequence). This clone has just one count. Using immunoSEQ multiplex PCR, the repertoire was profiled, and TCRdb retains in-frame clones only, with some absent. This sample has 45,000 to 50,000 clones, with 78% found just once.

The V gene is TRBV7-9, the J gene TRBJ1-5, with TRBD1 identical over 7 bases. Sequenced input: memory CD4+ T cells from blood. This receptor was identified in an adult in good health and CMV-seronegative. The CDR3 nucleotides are TGTGCCAGCAGCTTATCATCCGGGACAGCCCCGCGCCAGCATTTT. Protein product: CASSLSSGTAPRQHF.